These 21 T cell receptor beta chains originate from one sample sequenced in a study of cytomegalovirus exposure and HLA in healthy donors. PCR was performed using 60 Vbeta and 13 Jbeta primers. The data were produced by immunoSEQ multiplex PCR, yet TCRdb's version contains in-frame clones alone and is incomplete. The sample shows 95,000 to 100,000 clones, less than 85% of them seen only once. The sample taken for sequencing was PBMCs. The source of these receptors is a woman in her sixties in good health and CMV-seropositive.

V usage is TRBV2 and J usage is TRBJ1-5; D not certain. The CDR3 consists of 13 residues. CDR1 is SNHLY, CDR2 FYNNEI, per germline. V was pared by 7 bases and J by 7 bases, with 14 bases between. The CDR3 region has the DNA TGTGCCAGCACCTTTGGTTTGGGCCAGCCCCAGCATTTT. Amino acids: CASTFGLGQPQHF.

The chain joins TRBV6-1 to TRBJ2-7; maybe TRBD1 (6 bases). The CDR3 runs to 12 residues. Trimming removed 5 bases at V and 4 bases at J, with 9 bases between. Germline V gene lookup returns CDR1 MNHNS and CDR2 SASEGT. CDR3 loop: CASSNTGYEQYF. CDR3 bases: TGTGCCAGCAGTAACACAGGGTACGAGCAGTACTTC.

The genes are TRBV6-5 and TRBJ1-4, with D unclear. Trimming stripped 0 bases from V and 3 bases from J, with 5 bases between. From germline, CDR1 is MNHEY and CDR2 SVGAGI. The CDR3 consists of 14 residues. The CDR3 spells CASSYSRPNEKLFF. CDR3 nucleotide sequence: TGTGCCAGCAGTTACTCTCGTCCTAATGAAAAACTGTTTTTT.

J is TRBJ2-1 and V is TRBV10-2; 7 bases map to TRBD2. Germline V gene lookup returns CDR1 WSHSY and CDR2 SAAADI. The V and J ends lost 6 bases and 9 bases, in that order; junction bases with no gene match: 8. The CDR3 covers 13 residues. CDR3 region: CASRVSGGSEQFF. Written as DNA, the CDR3 is TGCGCCAGCAGGGTTTCGGGCGGGAGTGAGCAGTTCTTC.

The chain links TRBV19 to TRBJ2-2; TRBD2 aligns across 7 bases. Trimming at V came to 7 bases and at J to 4 bases, leaving 9 bases not matched to a gene. The CDR3 covers 15 residues. Germline assignment: CDR1 LNHDA and CDR2 SQIVND (reference sequence). DNA for the CDR3: TGTGCCAGTACCGGACTAGTCCAACCCACCGGGGAGCTGTTTTTT. This codes for CASTGLVQPTGELFF.

The V gene is TRBV30, the J gene TRBJ1-6, with TRBD1 matching 8 bases. The trim removed 5 bases at V and 7 bases at J, leaving 10 bases unmatched. The CDR3 has 15 residues. CDR1 and CDR2 from the germline V gene are GTSNPN and SVGIG (reference sequence). The CDR3 sequence is CAWAKGGQENSPLHF. The CDR3 coding sequence is TGTGCCTGGGCCAAGGGGGGACAGGAAAATTCACCCCTCCACTTT. The variable domain in full, completed from reference TRBV30 and TRBJ1-6, reads SQTIHQWPATLVQPVGSPLSLECTVEGTSNPNLYWYRQAAGRGLQLLFYSVGIGQISSEVPQNLSASRPQDRQFILSSKKLLLSDSGFYLCAWAKGGQENSPLHFGNGTRLTVT.

The table lists this clone with a count of one. DNA for the CDR3: TGTGCCAGCAGTCCCCGAAGGGGGCCTGGGGGCTACACCTTC. Protein sequence: CASSPRRGPGGYTF. The chain couples TRBV6-1 to TRBJ1-2, with 7 bases that match TRBD1. Germline trimming cut 5 bases from V and 8 bases from J; bases unmatched to any gene: 11. Germline loops: CDR1 MNHNS, CDR2 SASEGT. The CDR3 sequence is 14 residues long.

This clone was seen a single time. V usage is TRBV2 and J usage is TRBJ2-1; 10 bases match TRBD2. The V and J ends lost 4 bases and 6 bases, in that order; junction bases with no gene match: 3. This CDR3 contains 14 residues. Per the germline V gene, CDR1 is SNHLY and CDR2 is FYNNEI. The CDR3 sequence: CASSALAGVNEQFF. The CDR3 nucleotides read TGTGCCAGCAGTGCTCTAGCGGGAGTCAATGAGCAGTTCTTC.

With respect to this clone: Other DNA sequences in the same sample also yield this CDR3. This chain joins TRBV30 and TRBJ1-1; D uncertain. The CDR3 extends over 12 amino acids. Germline V gene data show CDR1 as GTSNPN and CDR2 as SVGIG (reference sequence). Trimming took 6 bases from V and 4 from J, leaving 12 bases between them. CDR3 sequence: CACHPRSTEAFF. The CDR3 DNA follows: TGTGCCTGTCACCCTAGATCCACTGAAGCTTTCTTT.

The chain uses TRBV7-6 and TRBJ2-1; 10 nucleotides match TRBD1. CDR3 length: 15 amino acids. CDR1 and CDR2 (germline): SGHVS, FNYEAQ. J was trimmed by 10 bases and V by 5 bases; bases with no gene match: 11. The CDR3 spells CASSPTGTGVEEQFF. The CDR3 DNA reads TGTGCCAGCAGCCCAACCGGGACAGGGGTTGAGGAGCAGTTCTTC. Full variable domain (remainder filled in from reference TRBV7-6 and TRBJ2-1): GAGVSQSPRYKVTKRGQDVALRCDPISGHVSLYWYRQALGQGPEFLTYFNYEAQQDKSGLPNDRFSAERPEGSISTLTIQRTEQRDSAMYRCASSPTGTGVEEQFFGPGTRLTVL.

The gene calls are TRBV19 and TRBJ1-5; the D is unclear. Germline CDR1 is LNHDA and CDR2 is SQIVND (reference sequence). The CDR3 spans 13 residues. With 7 bases removed from V and 7 bases from J, the gap between germline ends came to 14 bases. This CDR3 is CASTMGGVQPQHF. The CDR3 nucleotides read TGTGCCAGTACCATGGGCGGGGTCCAGCCCCAGCATTTT.

This clone came up a few times. The rearrangement uses TRBV10-2 and TRBJ1-1, with D perhaps TRBD1 (6 bases). Trimming shortened V by 3 bases and J by 6 bases, and 11 bases separated the two germline ends. This CDR3 region has 13 residues. The germline CDR1 and CDR2 sequences are WSHSY and SAAADI. Here the CDR3 DNA reads TGCGCCAGCAGTGATACAGGGACCCCTGAAGCTTTCTTT. Its protein is CASSDTGTPEAFF.

The V gene is TRBV25-1, the J gene TRBJ1-2; D is ambiguous. The CDR3 has 11 residues. Deletions cut 8 bases from V and 6 bases from J, with 10 bases between. Germline V lookup: CDR1 MGHDK, CDR2 SYGVNS. This CDR3 is CASYGLNGYTF. The CDR3 coding sequence is TGTGCCAGCTACGGACTGAATGGCTACACCTTC.

CDR3 DNA: TGTGCCAGCTCACCCGGGGTGGTAGAGAATCAGCCCCAGCATTTT. This encodes CASSPGVVENQPQHF. The V gene is TRBV18, the J gene TRBJ1-5; D gene unclear. The CDR3 totals 15 residues. Trimming shortened V by 3 bases and J by 4 bases, and 13 bases separated the two germline ends. Per germline, CDR1 KGHSH and CDR2 LQKENI.

The rearrangement uses TRBV28 and TRBJ1-3; D is possibly TRBD1 (5 bases). The germline V gene encodes CDR1 MDHEN and CDR2 SYDVKM. The CDR3 runs 13 residues. V lost 2 bases and J 4 bases, leaving 6 bases between the germline ends. The CDR3 DNA follows: TGTGCCAGCAGTTTAAACAGGGGAAACACCATATATTTT. This gives the protein CASSLNRGNTIYF.

Note on this clone: The same CDR3 also results from other DNA sequences found in this sample. The V and J genes are TRBV29-1 and TRBJ2-1, with 10 bases lining up with TRBD2. Losses at the gene ends were 7 bases for V and 6 bases for J; bases not matched to a gene: 9. Germline V gives CDR1 SQVTM, CDR2 ANQGSEA. This CDR3 spans 14 amino acids. DNA of the CDR3: TGCAGCGCACCTCTAGCGGGAGTGGTCAATGAGCAGTTCTTC. This translates into CSAPLAGVVNEQFF.

The chain uses TRBV11-2 and TRBJ1-1, with D hard to call. Between the trimmed V and J ends, which lost 5 bases and 1 base, there was a span of 14 bases. Per the germline V gene, CDR1 is SGHAT and CDR2 is FQNNGV. The CDR3 loop spans 15 amino acids. As DNA, the CDR3 is TGTGCCAGCAGCCCCGCAGGTCTCGGGAACACTGAAGCTTTCTTT. Protein product: CASSPAGLGNTEAFF.

The V gene is TRBV7-6, the J gene TRBJ1-4; possible D gene TRBD1, 5 bases. V shed 3 bases and J shed 7 bases, with 9 bases lying between them. The CDR3 has 13 residues. Germline V gene lookup returns CDR1 SGHVS and CDR2 FNYEAQ. The CDR3 loop reads CASSFAGLEKLFF. The CDR3 DNA reads as TGTGCCAGCAGCTTCGCAGGGCTTGAAAAACTGTTTTTT.

CDR3 in amino acids: CATSRGEVYEQYF. In DNA, the CDR3 is TGTGCCACCAGCAGGGGGGAGGTCTACGAGCAGTACTTC. J is TRBJ2-7 and V is TRBV15, with D possibly matching TRBD2 (6 bases). CDR3 length: 13 amino acids. Germline loops: CDR1 LNHNV, CDR2 YYDKDF (reference sequence). V dropped 3 bases and J dropped 3 bases, with 9 bases sitting between them.

The genes are TRBV11-2 and TRBJ2-5; TRBD1 matches at 8 bases. The J call may be in error: the DNA end matches TRBJ2-7 better. From germline, CDR1 is SGHAT and CDR2 FQNNGV. The length of the CDR3 is 16 residues. DNA for the CDR3: TGTGCCAGCAGCTATACGGACAGGGCCCGTGACTACGAGCAGTACTTC. This gives the protein CASSYTDRARDYEQYF.

In DNA, the CDR3 is TGTGCCAGCAGTGAAGCCGGATATGCCGGGAGAGAGACCCAGTACTTC. This codes for CASSEAGYAGRETQYF. V gene TRBV6-1 combines with J gene TRBJ2-5; tentatively, D is TRBD2 (6 bases). Germline lookup yields CDR1 MNHNS and CDR2 SASEGT. V gave up 0 bases and J gave up 4 bases, with 15 bases separating them. The CDR3 length is 16 residues.